This is a list of T cell receptor beta chains from one sample in a study of cytomegalovirus exposure and HLA in healthy donors. TCRdb's copy holds only in-frame clones and misses some; the assay was immunoSEQ multiplex PCR. This listing includes around 210,000 clones. Sample: PBMCs. These receptors came from a girl aged 2-10 years in good health and CMV-seropositive. The CDR3 runs from the conserved cysteine through the conserved F or W. The D gene is left open where the match is weak.

d_gene	v_gene	j_gene	CDR3aa	CDR3nt
TRBD1	TRBV18	TRBJ2-5	CASSPGTEETQYF	TGTGCCAGCTCACCGGGGACAGAAGAGACCCAGTACTTC
NA	TRBV5-1	TRBJ1-2	CASSFDGLPGNYGYTF	TGCGCCAGCAGCTTCGACGGGCTACCGGGAAACTATGGCTACACCTTC
NA	TRBV5-1	TRBJ2-5	CASTLGGNPQETQYF	TGCGCCAGCACCCTGGGGGGAAACCCCCAAGAGACCCAGTACTTC
TRBD1	TRBV5-6	TRBJ2-7	CASSTGQGIPYEQYF	TGTGCCAGCAGCACCGGACAGGGAATCCCCTACGAGCAGTACTTC
TRBD2	TRBV2	TRBJ2-7	CASSGTLAGVSNFF	TGTGCCAGCAGCGGGACTCTAGCGGGAGTAAGTAATTTCTTC
TRBD2	TRBV5-1	TRBJ2-3	CASSQSGRTDTQYF	TGCGCCAGCAGCCAGAGCGGGAGGACAGATACGCAGTATTTT
NA	TRBV19	TRBJ2-1	CASSIAAGARGEQFF	TGTGCCAGTAGTATAGCGGCGGGGGCAAGGGGGGAGCAGTTCTTC
TRBD2	TRBV28	TRBJ2-3	CASSPTTSGSWTDTQYF	TGTGCCAGCAGTCCGACGACTAGCGGGAGTTGGACAGATACGCAGTATTTT
TRBD2	TRBV5-1	TRBJ2-1	CASSLSGTNEQFF	TGCGCCAGCAGCCTTAGCGGGACGAATGAGCAGTTCTTC
NA	TRBV7-8	TRBJ2-1	CASSSLTRLSYNEQFF	TGTGCCAGCAGCTCCCTCACTAGACTCTCCTACAATGAGCAGTTCTTC
NA	TRBV29-1	TRBJ2-6	CSVAQRVSGANVLTF	TGCAGCGTTGCCCAACGGGTCTCTGGGGCCAACGTCCTGACTTTC
NA	TRBV18	TRBJ2-2	CASSPRTLGGELFF	TGTGCCAGCTCACCACGAACCCTCGGCGGGGAGCTGTTTTTT
NA	TRBV14	TRBJ2-1	CASSSTRASGSYNEQFF	TGTGCCAGCAGCAGTACCAGGGCTTCGGGTTCCTACAATGAGCAGTTCTTC
TRBD1	TRBV27	TRBJ1-2	CASSPQGGGGYTF	TGTGCCAGCAGCCCACAGGGGGGGGGTGGCTACACCTTC
NA	TRBV28	TRBJ1-3	CASSNISPGNTIYF	TGTGCCAGCAGTAACATCTCCCCTGGAAACACCATATATTTT
TRBD1	TRBV14	TRBJ1-3	CASADRVAGNTIYF	TGTGCCAGCGCTGACAGGGTGGCTGGAAACACCATATATTTT
TRBD1	TRBV25-1	TRBJ2-1	CASAQAGGSYNEQFF	TGTGCCAGCGCCCAAGCAGGGGGCTCCTACAATGAGCAGTTCTTC
NA	TRBV10-3	TRBJ2-5	CAINKGKQETQYF	TGTGCCATCAACAAGGGGAAACAAGAGACCCAGTACTTC
NA	TRBV5-1	TRBJ2-1	CASSWGAGATHNEQFF	TGCGCCAGCAGCTGGGGCGCGGGGGCAACACACAATGAGCAGTTCTTC
TRBD2	TRBV2	TRBJ2-1	CASSVGLAGGPANEQFF	TGTGCCAGCAGTGTAGGACTAGCGGGAGGGCCTGCGAATGAGCAGTTCTTC
NA	TRBV19	TRBJ2-1	CASSISRANNEQFF	TGTGCCAGTAGTATTTCTCGCGCCAACAATGAGCAGTTCTTC
NA	TRBV6-4	TRBJ2-3	CASSDILGDTQYF	TGTGCCAGCAGTGACATACTTGGAGATACGCAGTATTTT
TRBD1	TRBV7-9	TRBJ2-1	CASRPGDRGRDEQFF	TGTGCCAGCAGACCTGGGGACAGGGGGCGCGATGAGCAGTTCTTC
TRBD1	TRBV5-4	TRBJ2-7	CASSLGGQGRTYEQYF	TGTGCCAGCAGCTTGGGGGGACAGGGGCGCACCTACGAGCAGTACTTC
NA	TRBV6-5	TRBJ2-6	CASSYGGHSGANVLTF	TGTGCCAGCAGTTATGGAGGGCACTCTGGGGCCAACGTCCTGACTTTC
TRBD1	TRBV7-8	TRBJ1-1	CASSLTGQSYLNTEAFF	TGTGCCAGCAGCCTCACGGGACAGAGTTACTTGAACACTGAAGCTTTCTTT
NA	TRBV19	TRBJ2-1	CASSIGWLTDSSYNEQFF	TGTGCCAGTAGTATAGGATGGTTGACTGACAGCTCCTACAATGAGCAGTTCTTC
TRBD1	TRBV30	TRBJ1-2	CAWGLIGQGYGYTF	TGTGCCTGGGGCTTAATAGGACAGGGCTATGGCTACACCTTC
TRBD1	TRBV5-1	TRBJ1-2	CASSLGQGANSYGYTF	TGCGCCAGCAGCTTGGGACAGGGGGCTAACAGCTATGGCTACACCTTC
TRBD1	TRBV6-5	TRBJ1-2	CASSYGTGGRYGYTF	TGTGCCAGCAGTTACGGTACAGGGGGCCGTTATGGCTACACCTTC
TRBD1	TRBV7-8	TRBJ1-5	CASSLGTGSYSNQPQHF	TGTGCCAGCAGCTTAGGGACAGGCAGCTATAGCAATCAGCCCCAGCATTTT
NA	TRBV10-3	TRBJ2-7	CAISESSGRGTYEQYF	TGTGCCATCAGTGAGTCGTCAGGCAGGGGTACCTACGAGCAGTACTTC
NA	TRBV2	TRBJ2-1	CASSKTSYNEQFF	TGTGCCAGCAGTAAGACTAGCTACAATGAGCAGTTCTTC
TRBD1	TRBV7-8	TRBJ1-5	CASSLPTGMNQPQHF	TGTGCCAGCAGCTTACCGACAGGGATGAATCAGCCCCAGCATTTT
NA	TRBV7-9	TRBJ1-1	CASSLLAGTNTEAFF	TGTGCCAGCAGCTTATTGGCGGGGACCAACACTGAAGCTTTCTTT
TRBD2	TRBV13	TRBJ2-7	CASSPWDYSTSEQYF	TGTGCCAGCAGCCCGTGGGACTACAGCACGTCCGAGCAGTACTTC
NA	TRBV28	TRBJ2-7	CASSPPGGGSSYEQYF	TGTGCCAGCAGTCCCCCCGGGGGTGGGAGCTCCTACGAGCAGTACTTC
NA	TRBV28	TRBJ2-5	CAGGMSYETQYF	TGTGCCGGGGGGATGTCGTACGAGACCCAGTACTTC
NA	TRBV4-1	TRBJ2-5	CASSQDGIGVKETQYF	TGCGCCAGCAGCCAAGATGGTATCGGGGTGAAAGAGACCCAGTACTTC
TRBD1	TRBV11-3	TRBJ1-1	CASSSAGDSANTEAFF	TGTGCCAGCAGCTCTGCCGGGGACAGCGCGAACACTGAAGCTTTCTTT
TRBD1	TRBV28	TRBJ1-1	CASSLSGTANTEAFF	TGTGCCAGCAGTTTAAGTGGGACAGCAAACACTGAAGCTTTCTTT
TRBD1	TRBV5-1	TRBJ2-5	CASSVPGQVQETQYF	TGCGCCAGCAGCGTGCCGGGACAGGTCCAAGAGACCCAGTACTTC
TRBD2	TRBV10-3	TRBJ2-1	CAIRTSGDNEQFF	TGTGCCATCAGGACTAGCGGTGACAATGAGCAGTTCTTC
TRBD1	TRBV12-5	TRBJ2-3	CASGLIRSVGQGALSTDTQYF	TGTGCTAGTGGTTTGATCAGGTCGGTGGGACAGGGGGCCCTGAGCACAGATACGCAGTATTTT
NA	TRBV5-8	TRBJ1-4	CASSPQWRTNEKLFF	TGTGCCAGCAGCCCCCAATGGAGGACTAATGAAAAACTGTTTTTT
NA	TRBV5-1	TRBJ1-1	CASSPPDRNTEAFF	TGCGCCAGCAGCCCCCCAGACAGGAACACTGAAGCTTTCTTT
TRBD1	TRBV5-1	TRBJ2-7	CASSLYRGLADEQYF	TGCGCCAGCAGCTTGTATAGGGGGCTAGCTGACGAGCAGTACTTC
TRBD2	TRBV29-1	TRBJ2-1	CSVAYGLVGSSNEQFF	TGCAGCGTTGCTTATGGACTAGTAGGATCTAGCAATGAGCAGTTCTTC
TRBD2	TRBV4-1	TRBJ2-5	CASSQGASGQETQYF	TGCGCCAGCAGCCAAGGGGCTAGCGGGCAAGAGACCCAGTACTTC
NA	TRBV12-5	TRBJ1-1	CASGLVEKGGAMNTEAFF	TGTGCTAGTGGTTTGGTAGAAAAAGGGGGTGCAATGAACACTGAAGCTTTCTTT
NA	TRBV27	TRBJ2-5	CASSLLHGETQYF	TGTGCCAGCAGTTTGCTCCACGGGGAGACCCAGTACTTC
NA	TRBV19	TRBJ1-1	CASSIVTPTGVNTEAFF	TGTGCCAGTAGTATAGTAACCCCAACAGGAGTGAACACTGAAGCTTTCTTT
TRBD2	TRBV7-2	TRBJ2-7	CASSFPTSGSSYEQYF	TGTGCCAGCAGCTTCCCTACTAGCGGAAGCTCCTACGAGCAGTACTTC
NA	TRBV18	TRBJ2-3	CASSNSAVGTDTQYF	TGTGCCAGCTCAAATAGCGCGGTAGGCACAGATACGCAGTATTTT
NA	TRBV9	TRBJ2-1	CASSVATAGPHLGNEQFF	TGTGCCAGCAGCGTAGCTACGGCGGGCCCCCATCTTGGGAATGAGCAGTTCTTC